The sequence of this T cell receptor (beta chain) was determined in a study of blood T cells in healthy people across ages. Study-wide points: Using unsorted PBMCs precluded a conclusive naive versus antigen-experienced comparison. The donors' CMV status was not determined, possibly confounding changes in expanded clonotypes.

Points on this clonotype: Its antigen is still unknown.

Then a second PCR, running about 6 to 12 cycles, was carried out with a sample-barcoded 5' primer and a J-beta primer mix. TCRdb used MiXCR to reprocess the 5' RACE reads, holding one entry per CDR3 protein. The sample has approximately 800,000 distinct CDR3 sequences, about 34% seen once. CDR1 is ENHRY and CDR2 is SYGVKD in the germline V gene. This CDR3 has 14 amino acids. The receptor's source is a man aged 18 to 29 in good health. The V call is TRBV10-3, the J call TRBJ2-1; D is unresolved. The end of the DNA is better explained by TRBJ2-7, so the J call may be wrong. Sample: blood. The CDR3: CATFGSSSYNEQYF. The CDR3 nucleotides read TGTGCCACATTCGGTTCGAGCTCCTACAATGAGCAGTACTTC.